The clone carrying this T cell receptor (beta chain) was seen a few times. Its specificity is unknown. The sample comes from a study of T-cell reconstitution after alpha-beta-depleted transplantation in children. Notes on the study in general: T-cell counts and diversity were attributed mostly to newly produced T cells one year after transplant. Surviving recipient T cells and thymic progenitors accounted for the high day-60 TCRbeta diversity observed in some patients. Approximately two months post-transplant, alpha-beta T cells reportedly originated from several hundred expanded graft clones.

Unique molecular identifiers were used to barcode this TCRbeta library. Using its own MiXCR run on the PCR reads, TCRdb lists one record per CDR3 protein. Of about 210,000 distinct CDR3 sequences listed, about 15% are singletons. Germline CDR1 is SQVTM and CDR2 is ANQGSEA. The ends were cut back, 1 base at V and 7 bases at J, with 11 bases in the middle. This CDR3 spans 13 amino acids. The sequenced sample was PBMCs, mostly from graft donor cells, obtained 360 days after TCRalphabeta/CD19-depleted stem cell transplant. V usage is TRBV29-1 and J usage is TRBJ1-5; D is possibly TRBD1 (5 bases). The receptor was derived from a male patient between 2 and 10 years old who had a stem cell transplant for acute lymphoblastic leukemia, so the T cells may come from the graft donor. The CDR3 spells CSVEGEGDQPQHF. The CDR3 region has the DNA TGCAGCGTTGAAGGGGAAGGGGACCAGCCCCAGCATTTT.